This T cell receptor (beta chain) derives from a study of a mutant IDH1 vaccine in newly diagnosed glioma. Study-level background: The vaccination schedule gave patients eight doses in weeks 1, 3, 5, 7, 11, 15, 19 and 23. Vaccines were first given 4-6 weeks after radiotherapy alone, or with temozolomide cycles. Patients arrived already treated with radiotherapy, temozolomide, or both, most having had both.

About this clone itself: The antigen is undetermined.

Measured with immunoSEQ multiplex PCR; TCRdb has only the in-frame clones, and not every one. Among fewer than 30,000 clones listed, about 85% were seen once. With 10 bases removed from V and 1 base from J, the gap between germline ends came to 19 bases. The CDR3 has 15 amino acids. The germline V gene has CDR1 MDHEN and CDR2 SYDVKM. Described time point: week 23, last vaccination. With topical imiquimod, each dose of the vaccine consisted of 300 ug of mutant IDH1 20-mer peptide. Diagnosis in the donors showed new WHO grade 3 or 4 astrocytomas that were IDH1-mutant and ATRX-lost. The J gene is TRBJ1-1, the V gene TRBV28; the D gene is possibly TRBD1 (6 bases). This TCR came from a young woman with glioma. This specimen was PBMCs, taken from a glioma patient whose treatment included an IDH1 peptide vaccine. CDR3 in DNA: TGTGCCACAAGACAGGCCGGGGTGTCGAACACTGAAGCTTTCTTT. This codes for CATRQAGVSNTEAFF.